Presented here are 18 T cell receptor beta chains from one specimen sequenced in a study of control samples from healthy donors and cancer patients. The table came from immunoSEQ multiplex PCR; TCRdb's copy has only in-frame clones and leaves some out. This sample has roughly 41,000 clones, with around 94% found just once. Sequences were obtained from blood. These receptors were taken from a man aged 55 to 69 in good health.

Regarding this clone: The identical CDR3 is also encoded by other nucleotide sequences in the sample. This rearrangement joins TRBV24-1 to TRBJ2-2; 9 bases map to TRBD1. CDR1 KGHDR and CDR2 SFDVKD come from the germline V gene. This CDR3 spans 19 amino acids. The V gene end was trimmed by 7 bases and the J gene end by 2 bases; junction bases not matched to a gene: 16. CDR3 bases: TGTGCCACCAGCCCTCTAGGGACAGGGTTTGGAAAAAACACCGGGGAGCTGTTTTTT. Its protein product is CATSPLGTGFGKNTGELFF.

The chain links TRBV5-6 to TRBJ2-3; D may be TRBD1 or TRBD2 (6 bases each). In germline, CDR1 is SGHDT, CDR2 YYEEEE. V was pared by 3 bases and J by 2 bases, with 25 bases between. This CDR3 has 19 amino acids. The CDR3 protein is CASSSYRVVGSGFTDTQYF. CDR3 DNA sequence: TGTGCCAGCAGCTCGTACAGGGTAGTCGGTAGCGGCTTCACAGATACGCAGTATTTT. The whole variable domain, remainder taken from reference TRBV5-6 and TRBJ2-3, is DAGVTQSPTHLIKTRGQQVTLRCSPKSGHDTVSWYQQALGQGPQFIFQYYEEEERQRGNFPDRFSGHQFPNYSSELNVNALLLGDSALYLCASSSYRVVGSGFTDTQYFGPGTRLTVL.

This clone was detected only once. CDR3 coding DNA: TGTGCCAGCTCACCACCGGACAGGTTGGGGGAGACCCAGTACTTC. Translation: CASSPPDRLGETQYF. The V gene is TRBV18, the J gene TRBJ2-5; 7 bases fit TRBD1. This CDR3 contains 15 residues. With 0 bases clipped from V and 5 bases from J, the junction kept 6 bases outside the gene matches. CDR1 and CDR2 (germline): KGHSH, LQKENI.

The chain couples TRBV7-9 to TRBJ1-2; 9 nucleotides match TRBD1. The CDR3 has 16 amino acids. Germline trimming cut 5 bases from V and 4 bases from J; bases unmatched to any gene: 11. Germline V gene data show CDR1 as SEHNR and CDR2 as FQNEAQ (reference sequence). CDR3 in DNA: TGTGCCAGCAGCATAACCATTGGACAGGGGACCTATGGCTACACCTTC. Amino acid sequence: CASSITIGQGTYGYTF.

The chain combines TRBV19 with TRBJ2-1; maybe TRBD2 (6 bases). The ends were cut back, 9 bases at V and 1 base at J, with 10 bases in the middle. Germline CDR1 is LNHDA and CDR2 is SQIVND (reference sequence). This CDR3 is 13 amino acids long. CDR3 region: CASSRGSYNEQFF. CDR3 nucleotide sequence: TGTGCCAGCAGCCGGGGGTCCTACAATGAGCAGTTCTTC.

V is TRBV12-1 and J is TRBJ2-1; TRBD1, as called in the table, went unchecked against the DNA. TRBV12-1 is described as a pseudogene. The CDR3 runs to 16 residues. The CDR3 loop is CASSSYRGDAYNEQFF. As DNA, the CDR3 is TGTGCCAGCAGCTCTTACAGGGGAGACGCCTACAATGAGCAGTTCTTC.

The rearrangement links TRBV19 to TRBJ2-3; 9 bases agree with TRBD2. Germline V gene data show CDR1 as LNHDA and CDR2 as SQIVND (reference sequence). The V segment lost 4 bases and the J segment 6 bases; nucleotides outside the gene matches: 8. The CDR3 is 15 amino acids. The DNA of the CDR3 is TGTGCCAGTAGTACCACCGGGACTAGCTGGGATACGCAGTATTTT. It specifies CASSTTGTSWDTQYF. The variable domain in full, with the rest retrieved from reference TRBV19 and TRBJ2-3, is DGGITQSPKYLFRKEGQNVTLSCEQNLNHDAMYWYRQDPGQGLRLIYYSQIVNDFQKGDIAEGYSVSREKKESFPLTVTSAQKNPTAFYLCASSTTGTSWDTQYFGPGTRLTVL.

The genes are TRBV10-3 and TRBJ1-4; 7 nucleotides line up with TRBD1. Germline V lookup: CDR1 ENHRY, CDR2 SYGVKD. The CDR3 runs 17 residues. V gave up 8 bases and J gave up 0 bases; unmatched junction bases: 12. CDR3 sequence (DNA): TGTGCCATCGTTAGACCGGGACAGATGACAACTAATGAAAAACTGTTTTTT. This gives the protein CAIVRPGQMTTNEKLFF.

The V gene is TRBV20-1, the J gene TRBJ1-4; unclear D gene. Germline V gene data show CDR1 as DFQATT and CDR2 as SNEGSKA (reference sequence). V was shortened by 4 bases and J by 12 bases, with 12 bases between the two germline ends. The length of the CDR3 is 11 residues. The CDR3 DNA reads TGCAGTGCTATCCCCACTACAGAACTGTTTTTT. It encodes CSAIPTTELFF.

The chain combines TRBV11-2 with TRBJ2-2, with 8 bases lining up with TRBD2. The CDR3 length is 15 residues. The germline CDR1 and CDR2 sequences are SGHAT and FQNNGV. V was clipped by 3 bases and J by 2 bases; unmatched bases: 2. The CDR3 region is CASSFLAGNTGELFF. CDR3 nucleotides: TGTGCCAGCAGCTTCCTAGCGGGCAACACCGGGGAGCTGTTTTTT.

The V gene is TRBV29-1, the J gene TRBJ2-1, with 7 bases that match TRBD2. Germline values: CDR1 SQVTM, CDR2 ANQGSEA. V gave up 4 bases and J gave up 5 bases; unmatched junction bases: 5. This CDR3 has 13 residues. The CDR3 nucleotides read TGCAGCGTTGTAGAGGGAGGGGACAATGAGCAGTTCTTC. The encoded protein is CSVVEGGDNEQFF.

The chain couples TRBV12-5 to TRBJ1-3; 8 bases match TRBD1. CDR1 is LGHNT, CDR2 FRNRAP, per germline. The V segment lost 9 bases and the J segment 0 bases; nucleotides outside the gene matches: 4. This CDR3 has 14 residues. The chain's CDR3 is CASGQGPSGNTIYF. CDR3 nucleotide sequence: TGTGCTAGCGGACAGGGACCCTCTGGAAACACCATATATTTT.

The CDR3 is CSARQRYEQYF. CDR3 sequence (DNA): TGCAGTGCTAGACAGCGATACGAGCAGTACTTC. The gene calls are TRBV20-1 and TRBJ2-7; no definite D call. The CDR3 has 11 residues. Germline V gene sequence: CDR1 DFQATT, CDR2 SNEGSKA (reference sequence). V was shortened by 2 bases and J by 4 bases, with 6 bases between the two germline ends.

The V and J genes are TRBV7-8 and TRBJ2-1; 10 bases align to TRBD2. Trimming cost V 6 bases and J 5 bases; bases outside gene matches: 4. The CDR3 covers 14 residues. Germline values: CDR1 SGHVS, CDR2 FQNEAQ. The CDR3 here is CASSSSGRHNEQFF. The CDR3 bases are TGTGCCAGCAGTTCTAGCGGGAGACACAATGAGCAGTTCTTC.

This chain uses TRBV18 with TRBJ2-3, with 10 bases aligning to TRBD2. Germline V CDR1 and CDR2: KGHSH, LQKENI. This CDR3 has 16 residues. Trimming at V came to 6 bases and at J to 3 bases, leaving 9 bases not matched to a gene. The CDR3 loop is CASSLEAGGYTDTQYF. CDR3 DNA sequence: TGTGCCAGCTCCCTAGAAGCGGGAGGGTATACAGATACGCAGTATTTT.

The chain has TRBV19 and TRBJ1-6; possible D gene TRBD1, 5 bases. This CDR3 region has 16 residues. V was cut by 4 bases and J by 5 bases, with 15 bases left in between. CDR1 is LNHDA and CDR2 is SQIVND in the germline V gene (reference sequence). The CDR3 nucleotides are TGTGCCAGTAGTACCGACAGCGGGAGAAATAATTCACCCCTCCACTTT. Protein product: CASSTDSGRNNSPLHF.

This chain connects TRBV3-1 (or the pseudogene TRBV3-2) to TRBJ1-5, with D uncertain. Germline CDR1 LGHDT, CDR2 YNNKEL (reference sequence). Trimming stripped 0 bases from V and 7 bases from J, with 10 bases between. The CDR3 loop spans 14 amino acids. CDR3 loop: CASSQDNIHQPQHF. CDR3 DNA sequence: TGTGCCAGCAGCCAAGATAACATTCACCAGCCCCAGCATTTT.

The rearrangement links TRBV24-1 to TRBJ1-1; D is unresolved. This CDR3 is 13 amino acids long. V gave up 3 bases and J gave up 0 bases, with 4 bases separating them. In germline, CDR1 is KGHDR, CDR2 SFDVKD. CDR3: CATSDPVNTEAFF. CDR3 bases: TGTGCCACCAGTGATCCGGTGAACACTGAAGCTTTCTTT.